The present T cell receptor (beta chain) was sequenced within a study of OX40 agonist ivuxolimab in advanced cancers. Study-wide results and limits: At 0.1 to 3.0 mg/kg, CD4+ and CD8+ blood T cells expanded clonally by week 6.

Concerning this clone itself: As yet, its antigen is unknown.

Per germline, CDR1 MNHNY and CDR2 SVGAGI (reference sequence). There are 10 residues in the CDR3. With 6 bases removed from V and 4 bases from J, the gap between germline ends came to 2 bases. Data came from immunoSEQ multiplex PCR; TCRdb stores just in-frame clones and leaves some out. The sample comprises about 11,000 clones, about 82% of which are singletons, and roughly 10% rests with the top ten. The sample here was CD4+ or CD8+ T cells sorted from blood, taken in a trial of the OX40 agonist ivuxolimab. The chain uses TRBV6-6 and TRBJ2-3; D not resolved. The sequence came from an adult with an advanced solid tumor such as melanoma, head and neck, liver or kidney cancer. The CDR3 region has the DNA TGTGCCAGCAGAGCAGATACGCAGTATTTT. Translated, it gives CASRADTQYF.